This TCR beta chain derives from a study of technical replicates of blood from a few donors. TCRdb's table, derived via immunoSEQ multiplex PCR, lists solely in-frame clones and lacks some. The sample contains roughly 79,000 clones, around 92% of which appear only once. Germline lookup yields CDR1 SGHRS and CDR2 YFSETQ. J was trimmed by 6 bases and V by 0 bases; bases with no gene match: 5. This CDR3 has 15 residues. The chain carries TRBV5-1 and TRBJ2-1; TRBD2 aligns across 8 bases. The sample consisted of T cells isolated from PBMCs. The TCR sequence derives from a human donor in good health. CDR3 amino acids: CASSLVGLAANEQFF. The DNA for the CDR3 is TGCGCCAGCAGCTTGGTCGGACTAGCAGCCAATGAGCAGTTCTTC.